This TCR beta chain was captured in a study of blood T cell repertoires in COVID-19. TCRdb's copy holds only in-frame clones and misses some; the assay was immunoSEQ multiplex PCR. The table includes about 220,000 clones, about 86% detected once. The V gene end was trimmed by 3 bases and the J gene end by 2 bases; junction bases not matched to a gene: 8. This CDR3 has 15 amino acids. Germline CDR1 SGHRS, CDR2 YFSETQ. Sequencing used peripheral blood. The source of this sequence is a woman aged 50 to 60 with acute or convalescent COVID-19. The chain combines TRBV5-1 with TRBJ2-7; 7 bases are shared with TRBD1. DNA of the CDR3: TGCGCCAGCAGCTCCGCCGGGACAGAGACCTACGAGCAGTACTTC. This codes for CASSSAGTETYEQYF.